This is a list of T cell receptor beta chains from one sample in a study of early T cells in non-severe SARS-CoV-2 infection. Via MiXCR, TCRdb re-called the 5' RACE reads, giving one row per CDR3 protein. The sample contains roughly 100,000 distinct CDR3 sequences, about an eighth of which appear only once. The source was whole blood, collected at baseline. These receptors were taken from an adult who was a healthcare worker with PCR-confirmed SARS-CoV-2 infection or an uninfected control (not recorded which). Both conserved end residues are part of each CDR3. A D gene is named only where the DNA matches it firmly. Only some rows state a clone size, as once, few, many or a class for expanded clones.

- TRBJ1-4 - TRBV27 CASSLDSGGMGKLFF TGTGCCAGCAGTTTGGATTCCGGGGGGATGGGGAAACTGTTTTTT
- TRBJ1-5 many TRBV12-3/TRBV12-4 CASSSQYNQPQHF TGTGCCAGCAGCTCACAGTACAATCAGCCCCAGCATTTT
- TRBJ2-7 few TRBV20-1 CSAAQTPQGLAYEQYF TGCAGTGCCGCGCAGACTCCACAGGGTCTTGCCTACGAGCAGTACTTC
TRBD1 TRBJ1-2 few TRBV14 CASSPIGQGPYGYTF TGTGCCAGCAGCCCCATCGGACAGGGGCCCTATGGCTACACCTTC
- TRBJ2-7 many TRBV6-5 CASTSGMNYEQYF TGTGCCAGCACCTCCGGGATGAACTACGAGCAGTACTTC
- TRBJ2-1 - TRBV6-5 CASNEGPYNEQFF TGTGCCAGCAATGAGGGGCCATACAATGAGCAGTTCTTC
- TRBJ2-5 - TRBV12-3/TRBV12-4 CASSHTNQETQYF TGTGCCAGCAGCCACACGAACCAAGAGACCCAGTACTTC
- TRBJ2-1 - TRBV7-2 CASSSRAYVNEQFF TGTGCCAGCAGCTCCCGGGCCTACGTCAATGAGCAGTTCTTC
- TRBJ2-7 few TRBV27 CASSPGTVPIYEQYF TGTGCCAGCAGTCCCGGGACGGTCCCCATCTACGAGCAGTACTTC
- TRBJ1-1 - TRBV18 CASSPDVGRGSNTEAFF TGTGCCAGCTCACCAGATGTGGGCAGAGGGAGTAACACTGAAGCTTTCTTT
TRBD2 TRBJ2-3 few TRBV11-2 CASSLSGRFRDTQYF TGTGCCAGCAGCCTTAGCGGGAGGTTCCGAGATACGCAGTATTTT
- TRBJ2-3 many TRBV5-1 CASSLQPRDTQYF TGCGCCAGCAGCTTACAGCCTAGGGATACGCAGTATTTT
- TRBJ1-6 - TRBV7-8 CASSSTAGGLGSPLHF TGTGCCAGCAGCTCTACGGCGGGGGGACTAGGGTCACCCCTCCACTTT
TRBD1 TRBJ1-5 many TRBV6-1 CASAGQGKIQPQHF TGTGCCAGCGCGGGACAGGGAAAGATTCAGCCCCAGCATTTT
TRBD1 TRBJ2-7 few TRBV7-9 CASSGRGISYEQYF TGTGCCAGCAGCGGCAGGGGGATTTCCTACGAGCAGTACTTC
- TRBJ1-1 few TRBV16 CASSQSTGWGTEAFF TGTGCCAGCAGCCAATCCACAGGGTGGGGCACTGAAGCTTTCTTT
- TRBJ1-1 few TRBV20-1 CSAKTPARGGGEAFF TGCAGTGCCAAGACCCCGGCCCGGGGAGGGGGTGAAGCTTTCTTT
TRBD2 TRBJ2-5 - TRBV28 CASSPTRGGWETQYF TGTGCCAGCAGTCCCACCCGGGGGGGTTGGGAGACCCAGTACTTC
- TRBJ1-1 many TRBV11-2 CASSLGTRATEAFF TGTGCCAGCAGCTTAGGGACCCGAGCCACTGAAGCTTTCTTT
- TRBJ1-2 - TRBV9 CASSVGGRNNYGYTF TGTGCCAGCAGCGTAGGAGGTAGAAATAACTATGGCTACACCTTC
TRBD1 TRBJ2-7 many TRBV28 CASSSGTVSYEQYF TGTGCCAGCAGCTCCGGGACAGTATCCTACGAGCAGTACTTC
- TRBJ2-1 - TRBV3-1 CASSQDGGVNEQFF TGTGCCAGCAGCCAAGATGGTGGGGTGAATGAGCAGTTCTTC
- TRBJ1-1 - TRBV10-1 CASSDAGNTEAFF TGCGCCAGCAGTGATGCCGGGAACACTGAAGCTTTCTTT
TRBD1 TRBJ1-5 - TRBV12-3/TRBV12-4 CASSGDSSNQPQHF TGTGCCAGCAGTGGGGACAGTAGCAATCAGCCCCAGCATTTT
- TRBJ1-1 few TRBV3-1 CASSGWDGAFF TGTGCCAGCAGTGGCTGGGATGGGGCTTTCTTT
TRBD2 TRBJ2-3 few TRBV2 CASRTGTSALAQYF TGTGCCAGCAGAACCGGGACTAGTGCCCTTGCGCAGTATTTT
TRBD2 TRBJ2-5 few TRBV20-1 CSGVDSGSTGETQYF TGCAGTGGGGTCGATAGCGGGAGTACTGGGGAGACCCAGTACTTC
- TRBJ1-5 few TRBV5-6 CASSSGLDYQPQHF TGTGCCAGCAGCTCGGGACTCGACTATCAGCCCCAGCATTTT
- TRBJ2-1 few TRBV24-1 CATSGVVYNEQFF TGTGCCACTTCAGGGGTAGTCTACAATGAGCAGTTCTTC
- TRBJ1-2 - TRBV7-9 CASSPTSGNHGYTF TGTGCCAGCAGTCCGACCTCCGGGAACCATGGCTACACCTTC
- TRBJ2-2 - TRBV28 CASSLRRAGELFF TGTGCCAGCAGCCTCCGTCGCGCCGGGGAGCTGTTTTTT
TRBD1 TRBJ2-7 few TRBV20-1 CSARDSGQGPYEQYF TGCAGTGCTAGAGATTCGGGACAGGGCCCCTACGAGCAGTACTTC
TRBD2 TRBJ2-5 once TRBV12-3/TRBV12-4 CASSLGLAGLETQYF TGTGCCAGCAGCCTGGGACTAGCGGGATTAGAGACCCAGTACTTC
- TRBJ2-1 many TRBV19 CASSIVLADNNEQFF TGTGCCAGTAGTATAGTTCTCGCCGATAACAATGAGCAGTTCTTC
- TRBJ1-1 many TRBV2 CASLLNRAWGSEAFF TGTGCCAGCCTCTTAAACAGGGCCTGGGGGTCTGAAGCTTTCTTT
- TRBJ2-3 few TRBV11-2 CASSLLSTDTQYF TGTGCCAGCAGCTTATTGAGCACAGATACGCAGTATTTT
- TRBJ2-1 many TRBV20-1 CSARDPIADYYEQFF TGCAGTGCTAGAGATCCCATCGCAGATTATTATGAGCAGTTCTTC
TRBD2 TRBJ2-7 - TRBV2 CASTTPGRDEQYF TGTGCCAGCACCACTCCGGGGAGGGACGAGCAGTACTTC
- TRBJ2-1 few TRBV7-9 CASQRGASNEQFF TGTGCCAGTCAGAGGGGGGCGAGCAATGAGCAGTTCTTC
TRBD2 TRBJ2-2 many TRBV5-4 CASSLPGLAGRTGELFF TGTGCCAGCAGCCTGCCGGGACTAGCGGGACGGACCGGGGAGCTGTTTTTT
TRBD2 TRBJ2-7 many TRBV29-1 CSVGDLAGGREQYF TGCAGCGTTGGGGATCTAGCGGGAGGGAGGGAGCAGTACTTC
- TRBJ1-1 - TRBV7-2 CASSFSGRSTEAFF TGTGCCAGCAGCTTTTCCGGAAGGAGCACTGAAGCTTTCTTT
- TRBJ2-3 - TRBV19 CASSLWGAVASTDTQYF TGTGCCAGTAGCCTTTGGGGGGCAGTCGCTAGCACAGATACGCAGTATTTT
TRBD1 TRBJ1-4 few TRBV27 CATRPGGVEVGEKLFF TGTGCCACCAGACCAGGGGGCGTGGAGGTTGGCGAAAAACTGTTTTTT
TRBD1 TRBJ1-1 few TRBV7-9 CASSLVQGGGEAFF TGTGCCAGCAGCTTAGTTCAAGGGGGCGGCGAGGCTTTCTTT